This record concerns one TCR beta chain sequence. The PCR made use of 60 Vbeta and 13 Jbeta primers. Sequencing used immunoSEQ multiplex PCR; TCRdb keeps in-frame clones, though not all of them. Here the sample spans 100,000 or so clones, 76% being singletons. The data derive from a study of cytomegalovirus exposure and HLA in healthy donors. The clonotype originates from a woman aged 40 to 50 in good health and CMV-seropositive. Sequenced material: PBMCs.

CDR3 region: CASSYSGTGNSPLHF. The CDR3, as DNA: TGTGCCAGCAGTTACTCGGGGACTGGTAATTCACCCCTCCACTTT. J is TRBJ1-6 and V is TRBV6-5, with D tentatively TRBD1 (5 bases). CDR3 length: 15 residues. Germline V CDR1 and CDR2: MNHEY, SVGAGI. V was pared by 0 bases and J by 6 bases, with 9 bases between.